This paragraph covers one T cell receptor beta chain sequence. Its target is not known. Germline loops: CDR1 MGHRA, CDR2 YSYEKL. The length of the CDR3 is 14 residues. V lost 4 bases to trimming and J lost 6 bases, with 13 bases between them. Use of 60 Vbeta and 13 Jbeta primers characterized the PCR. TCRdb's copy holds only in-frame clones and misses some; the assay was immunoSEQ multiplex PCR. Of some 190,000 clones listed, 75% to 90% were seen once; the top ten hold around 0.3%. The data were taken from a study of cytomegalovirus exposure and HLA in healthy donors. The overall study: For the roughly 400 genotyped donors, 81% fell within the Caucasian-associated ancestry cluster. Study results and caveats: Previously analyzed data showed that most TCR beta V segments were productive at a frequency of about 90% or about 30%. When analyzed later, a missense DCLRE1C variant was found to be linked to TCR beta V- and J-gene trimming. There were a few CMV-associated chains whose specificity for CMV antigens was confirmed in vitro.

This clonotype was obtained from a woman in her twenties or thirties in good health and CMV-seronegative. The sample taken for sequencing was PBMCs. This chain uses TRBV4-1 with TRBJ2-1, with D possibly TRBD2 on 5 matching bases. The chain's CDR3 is CASSPRLAANEQFF. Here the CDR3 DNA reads TGCGCCAGCAGCCCCAGGCTAGCCGCCAATGAGCAGTTCTTC.